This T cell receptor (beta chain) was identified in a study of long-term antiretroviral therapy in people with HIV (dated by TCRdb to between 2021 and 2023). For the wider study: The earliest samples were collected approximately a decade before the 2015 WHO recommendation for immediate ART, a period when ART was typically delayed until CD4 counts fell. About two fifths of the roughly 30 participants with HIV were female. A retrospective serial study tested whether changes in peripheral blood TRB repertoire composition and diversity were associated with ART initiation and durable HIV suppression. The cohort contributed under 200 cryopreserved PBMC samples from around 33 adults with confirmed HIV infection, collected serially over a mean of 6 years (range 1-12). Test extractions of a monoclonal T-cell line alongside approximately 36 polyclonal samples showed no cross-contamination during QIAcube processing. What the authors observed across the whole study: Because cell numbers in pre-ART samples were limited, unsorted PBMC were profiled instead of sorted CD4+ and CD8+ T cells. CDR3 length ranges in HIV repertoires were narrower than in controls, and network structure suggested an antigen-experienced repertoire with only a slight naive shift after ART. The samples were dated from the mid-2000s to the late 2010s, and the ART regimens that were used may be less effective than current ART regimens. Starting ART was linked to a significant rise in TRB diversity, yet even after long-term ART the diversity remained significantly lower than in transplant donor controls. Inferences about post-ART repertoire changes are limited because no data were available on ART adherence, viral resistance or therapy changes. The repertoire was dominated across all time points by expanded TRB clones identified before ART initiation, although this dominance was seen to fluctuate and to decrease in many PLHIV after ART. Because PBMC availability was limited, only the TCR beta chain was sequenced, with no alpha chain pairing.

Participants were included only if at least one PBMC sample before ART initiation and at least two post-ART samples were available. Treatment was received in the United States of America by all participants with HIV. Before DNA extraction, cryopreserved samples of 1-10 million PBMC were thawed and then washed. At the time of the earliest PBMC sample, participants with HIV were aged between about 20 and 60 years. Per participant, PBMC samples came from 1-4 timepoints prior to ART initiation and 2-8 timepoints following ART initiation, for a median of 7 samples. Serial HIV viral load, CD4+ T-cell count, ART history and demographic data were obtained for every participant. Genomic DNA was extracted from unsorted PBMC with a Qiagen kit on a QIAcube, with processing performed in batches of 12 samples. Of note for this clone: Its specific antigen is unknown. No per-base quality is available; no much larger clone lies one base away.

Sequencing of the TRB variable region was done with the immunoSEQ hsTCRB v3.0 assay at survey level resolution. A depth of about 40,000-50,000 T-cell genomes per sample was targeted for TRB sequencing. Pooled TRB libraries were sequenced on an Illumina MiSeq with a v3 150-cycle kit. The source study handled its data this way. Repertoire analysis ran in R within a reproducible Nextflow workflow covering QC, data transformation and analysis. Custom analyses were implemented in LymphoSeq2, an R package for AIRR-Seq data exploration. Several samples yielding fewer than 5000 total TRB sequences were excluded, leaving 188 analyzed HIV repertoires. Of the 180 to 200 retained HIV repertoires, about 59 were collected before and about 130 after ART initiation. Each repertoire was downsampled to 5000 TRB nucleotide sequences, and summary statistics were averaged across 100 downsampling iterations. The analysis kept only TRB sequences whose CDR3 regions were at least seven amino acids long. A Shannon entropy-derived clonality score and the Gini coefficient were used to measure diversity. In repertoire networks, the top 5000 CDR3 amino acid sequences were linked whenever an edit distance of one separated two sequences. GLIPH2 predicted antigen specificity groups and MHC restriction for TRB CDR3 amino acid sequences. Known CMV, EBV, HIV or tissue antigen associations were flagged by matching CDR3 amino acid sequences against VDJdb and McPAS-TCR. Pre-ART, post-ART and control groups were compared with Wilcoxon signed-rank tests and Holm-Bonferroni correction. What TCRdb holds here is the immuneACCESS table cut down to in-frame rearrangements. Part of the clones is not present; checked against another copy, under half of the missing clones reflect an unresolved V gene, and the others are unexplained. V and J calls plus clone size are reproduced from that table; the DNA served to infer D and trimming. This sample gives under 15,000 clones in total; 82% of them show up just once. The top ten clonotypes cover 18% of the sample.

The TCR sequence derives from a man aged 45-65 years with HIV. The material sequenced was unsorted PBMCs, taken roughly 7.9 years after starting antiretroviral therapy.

CDR3 reads: CASSYSSGGGSYEQYF. The DNA reads TGTGCCAGCAGTTACTCTAGCGGGGGGGGCTCCTACGAGCAGTACTTC. The V and J segments used are TRBV7-6 and TRBJ2-7, with 12 junctional bases fitting TRBD2. From its cysteine to its phenylalanine, the CDR3 spans 16 amino acids. CDR3 DNA only is kept here, 48 bases in frame from base 1. V has 6 bases trimmed and J has 0 bases trimmed; junction bases matching no gene number 6. CDR1 and CDR2 (SGHVS, FNYEAQ) derive from the germline V gene.